The 6 T cell receptor beta chains listed next were all sequenced from one sample in a study. Using its own MiXCR run on the 5' RACE reads, TCRdb lists one record per CDR3 protein. The sample consists of some 37,000 distinct CDR3 sequences, 18% of them appearing once. Sequenced sample: naive CD4+ T cells sorted from a lymph node. Subset defined: naive CD4+ T cells, CD4+CD45RA+CD25-. The receptors come from a female donor with breast cancer.

Concerning this clonotype itself: A read error may be the cause here, since a much bigger clone is one base away. In this CDR3 the conserved last residue, phenylalanine or tryptophan, is missing, so a read error is likely. The V gene is TRBV7-9, the J gene TRBJ2-1, with a tentative D call TRBD2 (5 bases). Trimming shortened V by 5 bases and J by 6 bases, and 14 bases separated the two germline ends. Germline CDR1 is SEHNR and CDR2 is FQNEAQ (reference sequence). This CDR3 spans 14 amino acids. The DNA of the CDR3 is TGTGCCAGCAGCCCCAGGACTGCCACCAATGAGCAGTTCCTC. Translation gives CASSPRTATNEQFL.

By share, this clonotype counts as medium-sized. This sequence joins TRBV6-1 and TRBJ2-7; 14 nucleotides line up with TRBD2. In germline, CDR1 is MNHNS, CDR2 SASEGT. Unmatched junction bases numbered 5, after V lost 7 bases and J lost 6 bases. This CDR3 contains 14 residues. CDR3 nucleotides: TGTGCCAGCAAAATGGGACTAGCGGGAGTCGAGCAGTACTTC. This sequence encodes CASKMGLAGVEQYF.

Concerning this clonotype itself: A much larger clone lies a single base off, so this may be a read error. The CDR3 ends on some other residue instead of the conserved phenylalanine or tryptophan, so this is likely a read error. The chain couples TRBV6-5 to TRBJ1-3; 8 bases are a match to TRBD1. Germline V gene lookup returns CDR1 MNHEY and CDR2 SVGAGI. CDR3 length: 15 amino acids. The J segment lost 6 bases and the V segment lost 6 bases, leaving 10 bases of the junction unmatched. The CDR3 nucleotides read TGTGCCAGCAGCCCCGAGGGCAGGGGGCTAAACACCATATATATT. This translates into CASSPEGRGLNTIYI.

The V gene is TRBV6-2 or TRBV6-3, the J gene TRBJ2-7; D is possibly TRBD2 (5 bases). Trimming took 2 bases from V and 2 from J, leaving 13 bases between them. The germline gives CDR1 MNHEY, CDR2 SVGEGT. The CDR3 spans 15 residues. CDR3 in DNA: TGTGCCAGCAGTTACGGGCTGGGAGCTCCCTACGAGCAGTACTTC. Translating gives CASSYGLGAPYEQYF.

This rearrangement joins TRBV7-9 to TRBJ2-5; 9 bases are shared with TRBD1. Per germline, CDR1 SEHNR and CDR2 FQNEAQ (reference sequence). V lost 5 bases, J lost 3 bases, and 7 bases stayed unmatched. The CDR3 totals 15 residues. CDR3 nucleotide sequence: TGTGCCAGCAGCCGCCGCCGGACAGGGGAAGAGACCCAGTACTTC. It specifies CASSRRRTGEETQYF.

The chain recombines TRBV6-6 with TRBJ1-3; D uncertain. The germline CDR1 and CDR2 sequences are MNHNY and SVGAGI (reference sequence). There are 14 residues in the CDR3. V lost 6 bases and J lost 0, with 9 bases in between. CDR3 DNA: TGTGCCAGCAGGAACCCGGGCTCTGGAAACACCATATATTTT. Amino acid sequence: CASRNPGSGNTIYF.